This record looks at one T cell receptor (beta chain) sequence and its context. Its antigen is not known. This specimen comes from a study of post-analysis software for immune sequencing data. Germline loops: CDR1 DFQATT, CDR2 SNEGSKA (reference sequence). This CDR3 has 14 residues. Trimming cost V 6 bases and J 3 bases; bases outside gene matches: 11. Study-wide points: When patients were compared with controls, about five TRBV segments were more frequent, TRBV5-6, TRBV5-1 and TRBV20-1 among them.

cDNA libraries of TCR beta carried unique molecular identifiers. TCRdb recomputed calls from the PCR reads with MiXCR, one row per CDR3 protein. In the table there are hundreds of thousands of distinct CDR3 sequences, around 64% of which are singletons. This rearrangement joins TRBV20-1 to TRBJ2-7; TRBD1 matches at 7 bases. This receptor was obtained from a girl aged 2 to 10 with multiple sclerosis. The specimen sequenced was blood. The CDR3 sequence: CSAHSTGSYYEQYF. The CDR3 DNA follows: TGCAGTGCCCACTCGACAGGGAGTTACTACGAGCAGTACTTC.